This T cell receptor (beta chain) emerged from a study of cytomegalovirus exposure and HLA in healthy donors. Whole-study results and caveats: For TCR beta chains, V- and J-gene trimming was later linked to a missense DCLRE1C variant. A prior analysis recorded that most TCR beta V segments were productive about 87% or about 30% of the time. There were some 150 TCR beta chains listed as cytomegalovirus-associated.

Comment on this clone: What it binds is not known.

PCR employed 60 Vbeta and 13 Jbeta primers. Clones were read by immunoSEQ multiplex PCR, and TCRdb kept only the in-frame ones, dropping some. Seen here are 150,000 to 180,000 clones, 85% observed once, and the top ten hold roughly 2.4%. The CDR3 runs 15 residues. Trimming cost V 2 bases and J 2 bases; bases outside gene matches: 5. From germline, CDR1 is MNHEY and CDR2 SVGAGI. Donors in the study were healthy people who gave bone marrow. The source is a woman aged 18-30 years in good health and CMV-seronegative. The sample was PBMCs. V usage is TRBV6-5 and J usage is TRBJ1-2, with 7 bases lining up with TRBD1. CDR3 loop: CASSYGDSVNYGYTF. The CDR3 DNA reads TGTGCCAGCAGTTACGGGGACAGTGTCAACTATGGCTACACCTTC.